A single count supports the clone carrying this T cell receptor beta chain. Per the germline V gene, CDR1 is MNHEY and CDR2 is SVGAGI. Between the trimmed V and J ends, which lost 6 bases and 3 bases, there was a span of 17 bases. The CDR3 totals 15 residues. This specimen belongs to a study of blood T cell repertoires in COVID-19. Study-level background: Some COVID-19 samples were acute and others convalescent; all came from the United States, Italy and Spain. T cells, B-cell-depleted T cells, or PBMCs supplied cDNA or gDNA.

In the original analysis: For nucleated cells, counts were estimated from reference gene primer amplification. TCRdb's table, derived via immunoSEQ multiplex PCR, lists solely in-frame clones and lacks some. V and J calls and clone size are copied from that table; D and trimming were computed from the DNA. The sample has about 140,000 clones, around 87% seen once. The sequencing input was peripheral blood. This rearrangement joins TRBV6-5 to TRBJ1-2; perhaps TRBD1 as D (6 bases). The TCR sequence derives from a human donor in a cohort sampled during active COVID-19. The CDR3 region is CASRAQRTGYYGYTF. CDR3 in DNA: TGTGCCAGCAGGGCCCAGCGAACAGGGTACTATGGCTACACCTTC.